The clone carrying this T cell receptor (beta chain) appeared a few times. Its antigen is not identified. The data originate from a study of identical twins. The study, taken as a whole, reports: Because invariant MAIT and iNKT cells could be present, zero-insertion analyses could be partly confounded.

The germline gives CDR1 MNHNS, CDR2 SASEGT. This CDR3 is 16 amino acids long. V shed 6 bases, J shed 4 bases, and the junction held 6 bases outside the gene matches. Template switching added a universal primer site; cDNA carried unique molecular identifiers. In TCRdb, the 5' RACE reads were re-called with MiXCR into one record per CDR3 protein. The sample holds under 500,000 distinct CDR3 sequences, 14% seen once. These data were also filed under a second study, of yellow fever vaccine responses in identical twins.

The chain links TRBV6-1 to TRBJ2-3, with 14 bases fitting TRBD2. The sequencing input was CD4+ T cells sorted from blood. The sequence was obtained from a woman aged 18 to 35 in good health. The CDR3 loop is CASSPTGLAGADTQYF. As DNA, the CDR3 is TGTGCCAGCAGCCCGACGGGACTAGCGGGAGCAGATACGCAGTATTTT.